Given below is one TCR beta chain in context. Antigen unknown. TCRdb keeps only in-frame clones here, not all; method: immunoSEQ multiplex PCR. This table has roughly 99,000 clones, about 84% appearing once. This CDR3 is 11 amino acids long. Germline V gives CDR1 WSHSY, CDR2 SAAADI. Trimming pared 6 bases from V and 1 base from J, leaving 3 bases between. This sample is part of a study of graft-versus-host responses after intestinal transplantation. Study-level information: Transplants were multivisceral, liver-intestinal, or isolated intestinal.

Notes on the study in general: GvH clones occurred in recipient marrow; some first appeared in ileum or blood.

The origin of this receptor is a human patient who received an intestinal transplant, so some T cells may come from the graft donor. This chain joins TRBV10-2 and TRBJ2-5; D ambiguous. This specimen consisted of PBMCs, obtained 255 days after intestinal transplant. The CDR3 coding sequence is TGCGCCAGCAGGGGCCAAGAGACCCAGTACTTC. Its protein is CASRGQETQYF.